This entry lists 18 T cell receptor beta chains sequenced from one sample in a study of cytomegalovirus exposure and HLA in healthy donors. TCRdb keeps only in-frame clones here, not all; method: immunoSEQ multiplex PCR. The table records around 250,000 clones, less than 95% of them present only once. The specimen sequenced was PBMCs. These receptor sequences come from a woman aged 25 to 39 in good health and CMV-seronegative.

The chain employs TRBV11-2 and TRBJ1-3; D is uncertain. Germline CDR1 is SGHAT and CDR2 is FQNNGV. V lost 1 base and J 3 bases, leaving 7 bases between the germline ends. This CDR3 spans 14 amino acids. This CDR3 is CASSLVASGNTIYF. The CDR3 DNA reads as TGTGCCAGCAGCTTAGTGGCGAGTGGAAACACCATATATTTT.

The J gene is TRBJ2-5, the V gene TRBV14; 9 bases align to TRBD1. CDR1 SGHDN and CDR2 FVKESK come from the germline V gene. V shed 1 base, J shed 5 bases, and the junction held 5 bases outside the gene matches. This CDR3 has 15 amino acids. The DNA for the CDR3 is TGTGCCAGCAGCCAAGCCGGGGACAGGGCGGAGACCCAGTACTTC. Translating gives CASSQAGDRAETQYF.

This clone showed up just once. The chain carries TRBV29-1 and TRBJ2-7, with 7 bases that match TRBD2. The CDR3 length is 13 residues. The ends lost 5 bases at V and 0 bases at J; junction bases unmatched: 4. Germline loops: CDR1 SQVTM, CDR2 ANQGSEA. The CDR3 protein is CSVQAGSSYEQYF. The CDR3 nucleotides are TGCAGCGTTCAAGCGGGGAGCTCCTACGAGCAGTACTTC.

This chain joins TRBV6-6 and TRBJ2-7, with 8 bases matching TRBD2. The CDR3 spans 12 residues. Germline V gives CDR1 MNHNY, CDR2 SVGAGI (reference sequence). The V gene end was trimmed by 9 bases and the J gene end by 1 base; junction bases not matched to a gene: 2. CDR3 protein: CASREGSYEQYF. CDR3 bases: TGTGCCAGTCGGGAGGGTTCCTACGAGCAGTACTTC.

V is TRBV10-3 and J is TRBJ2-2, with D perhaps TRBD2 (6 bases). The CDR3 extends over 13 amino acids. Germline V CDR1 and CDR2: ENHRY, SYGVKD. Trimming shortened V by 6 bases and J by 7 bases, and 12 bases separated the two germline ends. The CDR3 spells CAISTDSGGELFF. The CDR3 nucleotides are TGTGCCATCAGCACCGATAGCGGCGGGGAGCTGTTTTTT.

This rearrangement joins TRBV4-1 to TRBJ2-7; either TRBD1 or TRBD2 may fit D (5 bases each). The V gene lost 6 bases and the J gene lost 2 bases, with 17 bases spanning the gap. Germline CDR1 is MGHRA and CDR2 is YSYEKL. The CDR3 has 15 amino acids. CDR3 sequence (DNA): TGCGCCAGCAGGGACTCCCCACTAGGGGCCTACGAGCAGTACTTC. Its translation: CASRDSPLGAYEQYF.

This clone was detected once. The CDR3 coding sequence is TGTGCCAGCAGCGTATTCCCCGGCTACGAGCAGTACTTC. This translates into CASSVFPGYEQYF. This rearrangement joins TRBV9 to TRBJ2-7, with D hard to call. Between the trimmed V and J ends, which lost 1 base and 3 bases, there was a span of 8 bases. Germline values: CDR1 SGDLS, CDR2 YYNGEE. The CDR3 contains 13 residues.

This clone appeared a few times. J is TRBJ2-7 and V is TRBV7-3; 8 bases fit TRBD2. Germline values: CDR1 SGHTA, CDR2 FQGTGA. V trimming: 3 bases; J trimming: 2 bases; junction bases outside the gene matches: 3. The CDR3 extends over 14 amino acids. The CDR3 loop reads CASSFSGSAYEQYF. The DNA of the CDR3 is TGTGCCAGCAGCTTCAGCGGGAGTGCCTACGAGCAGTACTTC.

The V and J genes are TRBV27 and TRBJ2-7, with 9 nucleotides matching TRBD2. CDR3 length: 18 amino acids. The junction had 19 bases not matched to a gene; V was cut back by 4 bases and J by 6 bases. Germline CDR1 reads MNHEY; CDR2 reads SMNVEV (reference sequence). The CDR3 region is CASSSPSGRGRAQVEQYF. Written as DNA, the CDR3 is TGTGCCAGCAGTTCTCCCTCAGGGCGCGGGAGGGCCCAAGTCGAGCAGTACTTC.

The CDR3 loop reads CASSPILGDTQYF. Written as DNA, the CDR3 is TGTGCCAGCAGCCCTATACTTGGGGATACGCAGTATTTT. The rearrangement joins TRBV7-3 to TRBJ2-3; D is unresolved. Between the trimmed V and J ends, which lost 5 bases and 6 bases, there was a span of 12 bases. This CDR3 region has 13 residues. Germline CDR1 is SGHTA and CDR2 is FQGTGA.

This chain links TRBV5-6 with TRBJ2-7, with 11 bases identical to TRBD2. With 3 bases clipped from V and 0 bases from J, the junction kept 8 bases outside the gene matches. Looked up from germline, CDR1 is SGHDT and CDR2 is YYEEEE. The CDR3 sequence is 17 residues long. Here the CDR3 reads CASSWGASGRSSYEQYF. The CDR3 nucleotides read TGTGCCAGCAGCTGGGGGGCTAGCGGGAGGTCCTCCTACGAGCAGTACTTC.

This chain links TRBV28 with TRBJ1-4; TRBD1 matches at 9 bases. CDR1 is MDHEN, CDR2 SYDVKM, per germline. The CDR3 contains 16 residues. Losses at the gene ends were 5 bases for V and 3 bases for J; bases not matched to a gene: 7. The CDR3: CASSPHRGRANEKLFF. The CDR3 DNA follows: TGTGCCAGCAGTCCACACAGGGGGCGGGCTAATGAAAAACTGTTTTTT.

The CDR3 here is CASSLLRGGTNEKLFF. The CDR3 bases are TGTGCCAGCAGTTTATTAAGGGGGGGTACTAATGAAAAACTGTTTTTT. The chain employs TRBV28 and TRBJ1-4, with D possibly being TRBD1 (6 bases). Germline V CDR1 and CDR2: MDHEN, SYDVKM. V shed 1 base and J shed 2 bases, with 11 bases lying between them. The length of the CDR3 is 16 residues.

V usage is TRBV11-2 and J usage is TRBJ2-7; 9 positions agree with TRBD2. CDR1 SGHAT and CDR2 FQNNGV come from the germline V gene. J gave up 4 bases and V 4 bases, and 14 bases lay outside the gene matches. The length of the CDR3 is 17 residues. The CDR3: CASSSYRGLAESYEQYF. The CDR3 bases are TGTGCCAGCAGCTCCTACAGGGGACTAGCAGAGTCTTACGAGCAGTACTTC.

The chain carries TRBV15 and TRBJ2-1, with TRBD2 matching over 13 bases. The V gene's germline CDR1 is LNHNV and CDR2 YYDKDF (reference sequence). V lost 3 bases to trimming and J lost 1 base; unmatched junction nucleotides: 3. The CDR3 totals 17 residues. CDR3 loop: CATSSELAGGSYNEQFF. The CDR3 nucleotides read TGTGCCACCAGCAGCGAACTAGCGGGAGGGTCCTACAATGAGCAGTTCTTC.

This clone was seen a single time. The chain is built from TRBV11-2 and TRBJ1-4; TRBD1 might be the D (5 bases). Per germline, CDR1 SGHAT and CDR2 FQNNGV. This CDR3 has 16 amino acids. Trimming pared 2 bases from V and 6 bases from J, leaving 16 bases between. The CDR3 DNA is TGTGCCAGCAGCTTATTTGGTGTGGGGCTAGATGAAAAACTGTTTTTT. Residues: CASSLFGVGLDEKLFF. The complete variable domain, with remaining parts taken from reference TRBV11-2 and TRBJ1-4, reads EAGVAQSPRYKIIEKRQSVAFWCNPISGHATLYWYQQILGQGPKLLIQFQNNGVVDDSQLPKDRFSAERLKGVDSTLKIQPAKLEDSAVYLCASSLFGVGLDEKLFFGSGTQLSVL.

The V call is TRBV19, the J call TRBJ2-5, with 9 bases fitting TRBD2. The ends lost 3 bases at V and 5 bases at J; junction bases unmatched: 7. Looked up from germline, CDR1 is LNHDA and CDR2 is SQIVND (reference sequence). CDR3 size: 15 residues. CDR3 coding DNA: TGTGCCAGTAGTATCGAACTAGCGGGTTCTGAGACCCAGTACTTC. This gives the protein CASSIELAGSETQYF.

This sequence joins TRBV11-2 and TRBJ2-3, with D hard to call. Germline loops: CDR1 SGHAT, CDR2 FQNNGV. Trimming cost V 2 bases and J 8 bases, with 20 bases left between them. CDR3 length: 16 amino acids. The CDR3 sequence is CASSLFVSYRSITQYF. CDR3 sequence (DNA): TGTGCCAGCAGCTTATTTGTCTCTTATCGCTCGATTACGCAGTATTTT. Together with reference TRBV11-2 and TRBJ2-3, the CDR3 gives the full variable domain: EAGVAQSPRYKIIEKRQSVAFWCNPISGHATLYWYQQILGQGPKLLIQFQNNGVVDDSQLPKDRFSAERLKGVDSTLKIQPAKLEDSAVYLCASSLFVSYRSITQYFGPGTRLTVL.